This TCR beta chain was identified in a study of blood T cell repertoires in COVID-19. About the study: Whether acute or convalescent, the COVID-19 samples came from the United States, Italy and Spain. The analysed material was cDNA or gDNA that came from T cells, B-cell-depleted T cells, or PBMCs.

Original processing methods: Quantification of nucleated cells was approximated via reference gene primer amplification. Measured with immunoSEQ multiplex PCR; TCRdb has only the in-frame clones, and not every one. V and J calls and clone size are copied from that table; D and trimming were computed from the DNA. The sample includes roughly 250,000 clones, roughly 80% of them seen just once. The CDR3 sequence is 15 residues long. Germline V CDR1 and CDR2: MDHEN, SYDVKM. Deletions cut 6 bases from V and 7 bases from J, with 19 bases between. Sample: peripheral blood. This TCR was sampled from a woman in her 70s with acute or convalescent COVID-19. The chain links TRBV28 to TRBJ1-5; weak D call: TRBD1 (5 bases). The CDR3 nucleotides are TGTGCCAGCAGGGAGGAGGGAGTACGGGGCCAGCCCCAGCATTTT. Translating it yields CASREEGVRGQPQHF.